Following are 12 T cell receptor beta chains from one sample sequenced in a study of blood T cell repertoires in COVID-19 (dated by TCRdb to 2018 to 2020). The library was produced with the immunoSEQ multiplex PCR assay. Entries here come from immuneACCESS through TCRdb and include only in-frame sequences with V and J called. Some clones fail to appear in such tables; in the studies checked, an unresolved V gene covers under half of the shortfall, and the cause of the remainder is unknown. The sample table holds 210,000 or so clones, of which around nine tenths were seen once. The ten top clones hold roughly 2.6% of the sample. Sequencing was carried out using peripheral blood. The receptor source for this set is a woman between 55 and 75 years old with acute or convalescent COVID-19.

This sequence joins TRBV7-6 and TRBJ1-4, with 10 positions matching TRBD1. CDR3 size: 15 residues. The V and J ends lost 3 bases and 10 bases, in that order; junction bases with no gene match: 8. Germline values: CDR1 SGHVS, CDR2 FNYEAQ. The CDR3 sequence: CASSLRTGGVVKLFF. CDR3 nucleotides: TGTGCCAGCAGCTTGAGGACAGGGGGAGTGGTAAAACTGTTTTTT.

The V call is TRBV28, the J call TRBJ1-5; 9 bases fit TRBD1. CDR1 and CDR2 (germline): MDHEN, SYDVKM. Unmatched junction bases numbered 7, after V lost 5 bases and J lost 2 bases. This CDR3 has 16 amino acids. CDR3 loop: CASSPTGGYGNQPQHF. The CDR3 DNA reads TGTGCCAGCAGTCCGACAGGGGGTTACGGCAATCAGCCCCAGCATTTT.

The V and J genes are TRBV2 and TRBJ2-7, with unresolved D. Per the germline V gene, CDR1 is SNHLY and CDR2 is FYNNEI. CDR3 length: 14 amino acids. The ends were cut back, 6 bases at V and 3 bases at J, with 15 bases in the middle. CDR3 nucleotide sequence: TGTGCCAGCAGGTTGCTGGGCGACGGCTACGAGCAGTACTTC. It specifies CASRLLGDGYEQYF.

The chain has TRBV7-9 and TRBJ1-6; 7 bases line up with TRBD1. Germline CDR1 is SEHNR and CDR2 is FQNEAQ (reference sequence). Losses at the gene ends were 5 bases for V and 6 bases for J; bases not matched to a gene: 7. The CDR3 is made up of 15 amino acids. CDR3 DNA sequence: TGTGCCAGCAGCCCTGACAGGGTCGGTAATTCACCCCTCCACTTT. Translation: CASSPDRVGNSPLHF.

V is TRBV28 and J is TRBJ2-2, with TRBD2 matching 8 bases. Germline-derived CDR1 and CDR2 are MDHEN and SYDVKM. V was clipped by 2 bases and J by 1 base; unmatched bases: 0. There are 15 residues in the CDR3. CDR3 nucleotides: TGTGCCAGCAGTTTAACTAGCGGGAACACCGGGGAGCTGTTTTTT. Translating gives CASSLTSGNTGELFF.

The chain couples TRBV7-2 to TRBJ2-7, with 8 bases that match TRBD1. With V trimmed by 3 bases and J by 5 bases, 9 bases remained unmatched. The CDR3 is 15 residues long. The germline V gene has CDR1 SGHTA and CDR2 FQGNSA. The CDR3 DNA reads TGTGCCAGCAGCTTTCAGCAGGGGGCAACGAACGAGCAGTACTTC. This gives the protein CASSFQQGATNEQYF. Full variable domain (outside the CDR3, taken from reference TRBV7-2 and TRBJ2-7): GAGVSQSPSNKVTEKGKDVELRCDPISGHTALYWYRQSLGQGLEFLIYFQGNSAPDKSGLPSDRFSAERTGGSVSTLTIQRTQQEDSAVYLCASSFQQGATNEQYFGPGTRLTVT.

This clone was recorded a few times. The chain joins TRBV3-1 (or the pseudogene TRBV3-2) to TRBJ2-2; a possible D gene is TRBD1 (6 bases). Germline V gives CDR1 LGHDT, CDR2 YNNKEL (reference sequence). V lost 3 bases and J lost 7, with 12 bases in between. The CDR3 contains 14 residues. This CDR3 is CASSHRGTVGELFF. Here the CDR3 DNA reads TGTGCCAGCAGCCACAGGGGTACGGTCGGGGAGCTGTTTTTT.

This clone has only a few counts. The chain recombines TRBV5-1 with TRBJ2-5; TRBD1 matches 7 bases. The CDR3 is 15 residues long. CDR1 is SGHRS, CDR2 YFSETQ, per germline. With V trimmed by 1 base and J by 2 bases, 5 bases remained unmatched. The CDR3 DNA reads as TGCGCCAGCAGCTTGTGGGGACAGAGACAAGAGACCCAGTACTTC. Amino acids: CASSLWGQRQETQYF.

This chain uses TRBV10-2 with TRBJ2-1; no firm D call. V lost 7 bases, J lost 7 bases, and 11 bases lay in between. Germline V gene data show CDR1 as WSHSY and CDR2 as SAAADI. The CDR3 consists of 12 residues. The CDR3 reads CASKRGANEQFF. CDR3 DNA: TGCGCCAGCAAGCGTGGAGCTAATGAGCAGTTCTTC.

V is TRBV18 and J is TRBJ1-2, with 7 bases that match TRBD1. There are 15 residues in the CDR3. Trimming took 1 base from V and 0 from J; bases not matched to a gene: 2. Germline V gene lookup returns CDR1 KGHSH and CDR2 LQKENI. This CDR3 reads CASSPLTGSNYGYTF. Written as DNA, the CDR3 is TGTGCCAGCTCACCACTGACAGGGTCTAACTATGGCTACACCTTC.

DNA for the CDR3: TGTGCCAGCAGTTACCGGGATCCTAGCAATCAGCCCCAGCATTTT. Its translation is CASSYRDPSNQPQHF. The V and J genes are TRBV6-6 and TRBJ1-5; D remains ambiguous. The CDR3 length is 15 residues. Germline values: CDR1 MNHNY, CDR2 SVGAGI (reference sequence). V was shortened by 2 bases and J by 0 bases, with 8 bases between the two germline ends.

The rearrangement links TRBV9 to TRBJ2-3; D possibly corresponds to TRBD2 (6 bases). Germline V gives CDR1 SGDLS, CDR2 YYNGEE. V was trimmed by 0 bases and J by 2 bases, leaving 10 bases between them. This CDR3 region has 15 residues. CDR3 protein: CASSVGGTYTDTQYF. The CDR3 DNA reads TGTGCCAGCAGCGTAGGCGGGACCTACACAGATACGCAGTATTTT.